These 5 T cell receptor beta chains originate from one sample sequenced in a study of T cells in Graves' hyperthyroidism and ophthalmopathy. Amplified regions were TCR beta CDR3 sequences from RNA transcripts. Researchers ran a first-round RT-PCR on the TCR CDR3 using the HTBI primer set. Each CDR3 protein gets one entry after TCRdb re-called the multiplex PCR reads with MiXCR. Here the sample spans more than 350,000 distinct CDR3 sequences, roughly 15% being singletons. The sequencing sample was made of blood. The receptors here all came from a woman aged 60 to 75 with Graves' ophthalmopathy.

The rearrangement joins TRBV11-2 to TRBJ2-3; possible D gene TRBD1, 7 bases. The germline gives CDR1 SGHAT, CDR2 FQNNGV. With 5 bases removed from V and 6 bases from J, the gap between germline ends came to 21 bases. The CDR3 has 16 amino acids. This CDR3 reads CASSTRGAGTGDTQYF. The DNA for the CDR3 is TGTGCCAGCAGCACCAGGGGGGCGGGCACCGGGGATACGCAGTATTTT.

This clonotype has ten or more counts. The genes are TRBV28 and TRBJ2-7; the D is unclear. Germline lookup yields CDR1 MDHEN and CDR2 SYDVKM. The CDR3 sequence is 16 residues long. Trimming left V 1 base short and J 2 bases short, with 15 bases between. In nucleotides, the CDR3 is TGTGCCAGCAGTTTATTGGGCCCGCAGGATACCTACGAGCAGTACTTC. It yields the protein CASSLLGPQDTYEQYF.

The rearrangement links TRBV29-1 to TRBJ2-2, with a possible D match to TRBD2 (6 bases). Germline CDR1 and CDR2: SQVTM and ANQGSEA. V was clipped by 8 bases and J by 3 bases, with 10 bases between them. This CDR3 region has 12 residues. In DNA, the CDR3 is TGCAGCTCGAGGAGGGACACCGGGGAGCTGTTTTTT. It translates to CSSRRDTGELFF.

This clonotype was counted at least ten times. The genes are TRBV20-1 and TRBJ2-7; TRBD2 agrees at 8 bases. V gave up 0 bases and J gave up 7 bases; unmatched junction bases: 8. The germline gives CDR1 DFQATT, CDR2 SNEGSKA (reference sequence). This CDR3 region has 14 residues. DNA of the CDR3: TGCAGTGCTAGAGAGCCAGCGGGAGTCCTGGAGCAGTACTTC. Protein: CSAREPAGVLEQYF.

The chain couples TRBV20-1 to TRBJ2-5; the D is unclear. The germline V gene encodes CDR1 DFQATT and CDR2 SNEGSKA (reference sequence). The CDR3 has 13 amino acids. The ends were cut back, 8 bases at V and 5 bases at J, with 18 bases in the middle. The CDR3 nucleotides are TGCAGTTTGAGAGGCCGAGGTAGGGAGACCCAGTACTTC. Its protein is CSLRGRGRETQYF.